Described below is a single T cell receptor (beta chain) sequence and its context. Trimming left V 4 bases short and J 3 bases short, with 11 bases between. There are 14 residues in the CDR3. Germline V gene lookup returns CDR1 SGHRS and CDR2 YFSETQ. TCRdb's table, derived via immunoSEQ multiplex PCR, lists solely in-frame clones and lacks some. The sample records more than 45,000 clones, around 86% being singletons. These data originate in a study of OX40 agonist ivuxolimab in advanced cancers. The source material was CD4+ or CD8+ T cells sorted from blood, sampled in a trial of the OX40 agonist ivuxolimab. This chain links TRBV5-1 with TRBJ1-3; D possibly corresponds to TRBD1 (5 bases). The clonotype originates from an adult with an advanced solid tumor such as melanoma, head and neck, liver or kidney cancer. DNA of the CDR3: TGCGCCAGCAGCACCGACAGTGTTGGAAACACCATATATTTT. Amino acid sequence: CASSTDSVGNTIYF. Complete variable domain (other parts from reference TRBV5-1 and TRBJ1-3): KAGVTQTPRYLIKTRGQQVTLSCSPISGHRSVSWYQQTPGQGLQFLFEYFSETQRNKGNFPGRFSGRQFSNSRSEMNVSTLELGDSALYLCASSTDSVGNTIYFGEGSWLTVV.